This T cell receptor beta chain was profiled in a study of T cell responses to AZD1222 COVID-19 vaccine. Broader study findings: As reported, nearly half of all spike-specific TCRs target variant regions that are unmutated.

The CDR3 contains 16 residues. Germline-derived CDR1 and CDR2 are SGDLS and YYNGEE. Trimming pared 0 bases from V and 3 bases from J, leaving 13 bases between. Produced via immunoSEQ multiplex PCR; TCRdb's table is partial and in-frame only. The sample yields more than 85,000 clones, more than 75% seen once. With regard to this clone: What it recognizes is unknown.

The chain is built from TRBV9 and TRBJ1-5, with D perhaps TRBD1 (6 bases). This clonotype was sampled from an adult in good health. Sequencing used peripheral blood, obtained on day 0 of AZD1222 vaccination. The CDR3 reads CASSVGGAGDNQPQHF. CDR3 coding DNA: TGTGCCAGCAGCGTAGGGGGGGCAGGGGACAATCAGCCCCAGCATTTT.